Listed below are T cell receptor beta chains from one sample, sequenced in a study of cytomegalovirus exposure and HLA in healthy donors. Produced via immunoSEQ multiplex PCR; TCRdb's table is partial and in-frame only. The sample gives under 70,000 clones, about 76% of which show up once; less than 3% is in the top ten. Sample: PBMCs. The receptors originated from a female donor in good health and CMV-seronegative. Both conserved end residues are part of each CDR3. The D gene is left open where the match is weak. Clone size is given for some rows only: seen once, a few or many times, or a class if the clone is expanded.

d_gene,abundance,j_gene,v_gene,CDR3nt,CDR3aa
-,-,TRBJ2-7,TRBV28,TGTGCCAGCAGTCCTGGGACAAACTCCTACGAGCAGTACTTC,CASSPGTNSYEQYF
-,-,TRBJ2-7,TRBV5-4,TGTGCCAGCAGCCTTCCCGGACTGCGTGAGGAGCAGTACTTC,CASSLPGLREEQYF
-,-,TRBJ2-7,TRBV5-1,TGCGCCAGCAGACCCGGAGATGTAACCTACGAGCAGTACTTC,CASRPGDVTYEQYF
-,-,TRBJ1-3,TRBV6-5,TGTGCCAGCAGTTACTCGCTGGCAGGGGCTGGAAACACCATATATTTT,CASSYSLAGAGNTIYF
-,once,TRBJ2-3,TRBV7-3,TGTGCCAGCAGCTTCCTGCCCTCCGGGGCAGATACGCAGTATTTT,CASSFLPSGADTQYF
-,-,TRBJ2-2,TRBV19,TGTGCCAGTAGTTCGCACAGGGTTGACACCGGGGAGCTGTTTTTT,CASSSHRVDTGELFF
TRBD2,-,TRBJ2-1,TRBV28,TGTGCCAGCAGTTTGGCCCTACGGCGGGAGACCCTCTACAATGAGCAGTTCTTC,CASSLALRRETLYNEQFF
-,-,TRBJ1-5,TRBV7-2,TGTGCCAGCAGCTTGGGTGGGGGGAGCAATCAGCCCCAGCATTTT,CASSLGGGSNQPQHF
-,-,TRBJ2-7,TRBV13,TGTGCCAGCAGCCCCAGGTCCGTGTTTGGATCCTACGAGCAGTACTTC,CASSPRSVFGSYEQYF
-,once,TRBJ2-3,TRBV30,TGTGCCTGGAGAATCGGGGTCGCGACAGATACGCAGTATTTT,CAWRIGVATDTQYF
-,few,TRBJ2-1,TRBV19,TGTGCCAGTAGTCCCCCTCCCTCCTACAATGAGCAGTTCTTC,CASSPPPSYNEQFF
TRBD2,-,TRBJ2-3,TRBV2,TGTGCCACCATCCGGGGGGTAGGGGATACGCAGTATTTT,CATIRGVGDTQYF
TRBD2,-,TRBJ2-1,TRBV2,TGTGCCAGCACCCCGGGGGACGGGAGGGGCGAGCAGTTCTTC,CASTPGDGRGEQFF
TRBD1,-,TRBJ2-7,TRBV25-1,TGTGCCAACAACAAAGGACAGGGATATTACGAGCAGTACTTC,CANNKGQGYYEQYF
-,-,TRBJ1-1,TRBV18,TGTGCCAGCTCACCAAAGGGAGCCGTATCTGAAGCTTTCTTT,CASSPKGAVSEAFF
-,once,TRBJ2-3,TRBV5-1,TGCGCCAGCAGCTTGGAACAGGCCGCAGATACGCAGTATTTT,CASSLEQAADTQYF
TRBD2,-,TRBJ2-1,TRBV5-1,TGCGCCAGCAGCTTGAGTACTAGCGGAAACAATGAGCAGTTCTTC,CASSLSTSGNNEQFF
TRBD2,once,TRBJ2-4,TRBV28,TGTGCCAGCTTTTCTAGCGGGGGGGCCAGAAACATTCAGTACTTC,CASFSSGGARNIQYF
TRBD1,-,TRBJ1-2,TRBV7-2,TGTGCCAGCAGCACTCAGGGGGGGACAGGGGCCTATGGCTACACCTTC,CASSTQGGTGAYGYTF